Included here is one T cell receptor (beta chain) sequence, with context. No antigen is known for it. The data stem from a study of response to subunit inactivated influenza vaccine. Whole-study findings and limits: Each seasonal influenza vaccination, the authors suggested, recruits few new T cells.

V was cut by 1 base and J by 2 bases, with 17 bases left in between. CDR3 length: 18 residues. The germline gives CDR1 LGHNA, CDR2 YNFKEQ. TCRdb re-derived calls from the RT-PCR reads in MiXCR, one entry per CDR3 protein. The data contain 500,000 or so distinct CDR3 sequences, 10% to 11% of them seen just once; the ten biggest clones take up approximately 12%. The clonotype comes from a man in his forties or fifties who received an inactivated influenza vaccine. The chain employs TRBV4-2 and TRBJ2-2; D is tentatively TRBD1 or TRBD2 (6 bases each). Sample: PBMCs from blood, taken more than 35 days after vaccination. The CDR3 region has the DNA TGTGCCAGCAGCCAAGTAAACGGTGGAGGGGGTAACACCGGGGAGCTGTTTTTT. Translated, it gives CASSQVNGGGGNTGELFF.